This T cell receptor beta chain was documented in a study of radiotherapy plus CTLA-4 blockade in lung cancer. Looking at the study overall: Disease control was seen in approximately 31% of patients, objective responses in 18%.

This clone was detected a few times. Its antigen is unidentified. Repertoires were generated with immunoSEQ multiplex PCR, while TCRdb's copy carries only in-frame clones and drops some. The sample carries about 80,000 clones, 78% recorded once. Study results and limitations: Some TCR clones had been derived from tumors. These clones expanded in peripheral blood after radiotherapy plus ipilimumab.

Patients had chemo-refractory metastatic non-small-cell lung cancer and received focal radiation plus CTLA-4 blockade that used ipilimumab. Germline V gives CDR1 MDHEN, CDR2 SYDVKM. V was pared by 10 bases and J by 7 bases, with 19 bases between. This CDR3 has 14 amino acids. This clonotype was sampled from a human donor with non-small cell lung cancer whose response to radiotherapy plus ipilimumab could not be evaluated. Some clones in this sample may be carry-over from other donors' samples. The chain is built from TRBV28 and TRBJ1-4, with TRBD1 as a possible D gene (5 bases). The source was peripheral blood, collected from a patient treated with radiotherapy plus ipilimumab. CDR3: CATAPGGASEKLFF. Here the CDR3 DNA reads TGTGCCACCGCCCCGGGCGGGGCGAGTGAAAAACTGTTTTTT.